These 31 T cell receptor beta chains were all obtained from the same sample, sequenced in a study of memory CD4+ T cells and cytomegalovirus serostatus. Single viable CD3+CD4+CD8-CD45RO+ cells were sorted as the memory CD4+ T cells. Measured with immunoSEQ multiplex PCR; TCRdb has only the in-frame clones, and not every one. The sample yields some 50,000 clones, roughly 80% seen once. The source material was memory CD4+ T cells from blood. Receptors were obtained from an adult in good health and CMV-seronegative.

The CDR3 here is CASSYLADTGELFF. The CDR3 coding sequence is TGTGCCAGCAGCTATCTAGCAGACACCGGGGAGCTGTTTTTT. This chain links TRBV5-4 with TRBJ2-2, with a possible D match to TRBD2 (5 bases). This CDR3 spans 14 amino acids. Trimming stripped 3 bases from V and 3 bases from J, with 9 bases between. CDR1 SGHNT and CDR2 YYREEE come from the germline V gene (reference sequence).

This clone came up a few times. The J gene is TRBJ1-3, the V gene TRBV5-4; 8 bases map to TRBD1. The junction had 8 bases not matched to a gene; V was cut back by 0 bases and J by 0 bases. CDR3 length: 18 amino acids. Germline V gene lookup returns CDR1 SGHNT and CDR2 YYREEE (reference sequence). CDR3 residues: CASSLAGTGFLSGNTIYF. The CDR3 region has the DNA TGTGCCAGCAGCTTGGCAGGGACAGGCTTTCTCTCTGGAAACACCATATATTTT.

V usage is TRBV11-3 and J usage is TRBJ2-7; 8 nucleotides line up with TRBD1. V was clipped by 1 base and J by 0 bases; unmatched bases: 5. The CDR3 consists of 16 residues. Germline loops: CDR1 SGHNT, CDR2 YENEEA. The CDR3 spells CASSLASGTGSYEQYF. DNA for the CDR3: TGTGCCAGCAGCTTAGCCTCCGGGACAGGCTCCTACGAGCAGTACTTC.

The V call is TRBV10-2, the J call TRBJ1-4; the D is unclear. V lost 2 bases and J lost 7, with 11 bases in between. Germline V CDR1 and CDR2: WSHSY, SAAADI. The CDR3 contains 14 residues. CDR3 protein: CASSEGLRLEKLFF. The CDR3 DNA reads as TGCGCCAGCAGTGAGGGACTGAGACTTGAAAAACTGTTTTTT.

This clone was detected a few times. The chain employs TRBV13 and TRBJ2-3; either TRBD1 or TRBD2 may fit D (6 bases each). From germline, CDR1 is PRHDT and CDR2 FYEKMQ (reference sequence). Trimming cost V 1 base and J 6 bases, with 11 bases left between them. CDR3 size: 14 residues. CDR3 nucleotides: TGTGCCAGCAGCTTAGTGGGGGGCGGTGATACGCAGTATTTT. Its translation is CASSLVGGGDTQYF.

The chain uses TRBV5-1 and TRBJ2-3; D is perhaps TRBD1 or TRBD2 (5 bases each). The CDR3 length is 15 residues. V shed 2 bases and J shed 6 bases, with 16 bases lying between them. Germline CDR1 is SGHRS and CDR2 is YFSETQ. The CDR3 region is CASSLSDREGDTQYF. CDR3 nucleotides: TGCGCCAGCAGCTTATCTGACAGAGAGGGGGATACGCAGTATTTT.

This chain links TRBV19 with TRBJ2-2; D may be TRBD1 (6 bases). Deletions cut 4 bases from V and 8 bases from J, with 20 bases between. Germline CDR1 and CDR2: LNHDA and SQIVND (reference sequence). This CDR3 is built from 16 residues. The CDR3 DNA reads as TGTGCCAGTAGTACCTACCGGACAGACCTGGGAGGGGAGCTGTTTTTT. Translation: CASSTYRTDLGGELFF.

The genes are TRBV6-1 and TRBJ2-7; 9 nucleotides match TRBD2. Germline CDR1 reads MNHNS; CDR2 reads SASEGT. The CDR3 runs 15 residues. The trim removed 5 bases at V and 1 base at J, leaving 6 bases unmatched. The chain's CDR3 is CASSLAGLSSYEQYF. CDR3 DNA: TGTGCCAGCAGTCTAGCGGGGTTGTCTTCCTACGAGCAGTACTTC.

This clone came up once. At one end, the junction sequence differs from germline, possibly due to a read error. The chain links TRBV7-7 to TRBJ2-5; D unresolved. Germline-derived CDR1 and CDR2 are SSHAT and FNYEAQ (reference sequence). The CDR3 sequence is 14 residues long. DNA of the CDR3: TGTGCTAGCAGCTTCAATGGTAACCAAGAGACCCAGTACTTC. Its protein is CASSFNGNQETQYF.

The CDR3 nucleotides are TGTGCCAGCAGTTTATACAGGGGGATATCGAACGAGCAGTACTTC. Protein sequence: CASSLYRGISNEQYF. V and J are TRBV11-2 and TRBJ2-7; 8 positions agree with TRBD1. The CDR3 covers 15 residues. From germline, CDR1 is SGHAT and CDR2 FQNNGV. With V trimmed by 6 bases and J by 5 bases, 12 bases remained unmatched.

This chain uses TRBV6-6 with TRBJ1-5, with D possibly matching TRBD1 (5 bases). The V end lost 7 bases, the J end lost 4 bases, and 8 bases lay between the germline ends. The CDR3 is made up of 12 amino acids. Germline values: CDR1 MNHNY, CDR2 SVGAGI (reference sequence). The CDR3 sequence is CASNEGNQPQHF. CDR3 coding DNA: TGTGCCAGCAACGAGGGGAATCAGCCCCAGCATTTT.

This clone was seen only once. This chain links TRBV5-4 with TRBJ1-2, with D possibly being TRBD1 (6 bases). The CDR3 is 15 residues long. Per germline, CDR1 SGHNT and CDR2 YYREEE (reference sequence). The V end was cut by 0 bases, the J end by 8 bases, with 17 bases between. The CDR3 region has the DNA TGTGCCAGCAGCTTGGCGTTTAGGGGGTTTTACGGCTACACCTTC. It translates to CASSLAFRGFYGYTF.

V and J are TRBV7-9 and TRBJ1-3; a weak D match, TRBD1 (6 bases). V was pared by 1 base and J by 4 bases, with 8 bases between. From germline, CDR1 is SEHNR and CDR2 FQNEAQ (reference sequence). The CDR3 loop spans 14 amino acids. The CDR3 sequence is CASSLGTAGNTIYF. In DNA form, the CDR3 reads TGTGCCAGCAGCTTAGGGACAGCCGGAAACACCATATATTTT.

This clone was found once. The DNA of the CDR3 is TGTGCCAGCAGCTTAGAAGGACAGGTTAACACCGGGGAGCTGTTTTTT. Its protein product is CASSLEGQVNTGELFF. V is TRBV7-6 and J is TRBJ2-2; 7 bases align to TRBD1. After removal of 1 base from V and 2 bases from J, the junction contained 4 bases not matched to a gene. Looked up from germline, CDR1 is SGHVS and CDR2 is FNYEAQ. CDR3 size: 16 residues.

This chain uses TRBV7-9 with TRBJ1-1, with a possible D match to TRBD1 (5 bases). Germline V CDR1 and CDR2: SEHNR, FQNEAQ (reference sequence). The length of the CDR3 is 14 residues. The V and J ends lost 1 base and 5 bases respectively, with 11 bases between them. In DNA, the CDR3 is TGTGCCAGCAGCTTAGTTGGGGGGGAGACTGAAGCTTTCTTT. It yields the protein CASSLVGGETEAFF. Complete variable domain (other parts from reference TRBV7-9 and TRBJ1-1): DTGVSQNPRHKITKRGQNVTFRCDPISEHNRLYWYRQTLGQGPEFLTYFQNEAQLEKSRLLSDRFSAERPKGSFSTLEIQRTEQGDSAMYLCASSLVGGETEAFFGQGTRLTVV.

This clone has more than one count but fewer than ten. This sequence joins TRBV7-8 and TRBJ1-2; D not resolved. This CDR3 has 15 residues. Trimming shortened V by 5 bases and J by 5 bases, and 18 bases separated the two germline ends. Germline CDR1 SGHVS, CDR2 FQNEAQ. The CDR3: CASSPLVIGPYGYTF. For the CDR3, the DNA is TGTGCCAGCAGCCCGCTTGTTATCGGGCCTTATGGCTACACCTTC.

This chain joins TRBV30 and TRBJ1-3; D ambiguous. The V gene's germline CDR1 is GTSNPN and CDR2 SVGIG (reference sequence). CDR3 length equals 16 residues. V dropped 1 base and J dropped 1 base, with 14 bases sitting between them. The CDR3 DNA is TGTGCCTGGAGTGCCCTCACCTATAGATCTGGAAACACCATATATTTT. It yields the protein CAWSALTYRSGNTIYF.

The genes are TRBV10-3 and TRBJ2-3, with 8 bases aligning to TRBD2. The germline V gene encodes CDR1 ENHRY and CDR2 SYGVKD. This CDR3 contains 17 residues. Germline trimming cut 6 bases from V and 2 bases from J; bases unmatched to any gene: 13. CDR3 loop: CAIRKAGLALATDTQYF. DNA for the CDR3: TGTGCCATCAGGAAAGCCGGACTAGCATTAGCCACAGATACGCAGTATTTT.

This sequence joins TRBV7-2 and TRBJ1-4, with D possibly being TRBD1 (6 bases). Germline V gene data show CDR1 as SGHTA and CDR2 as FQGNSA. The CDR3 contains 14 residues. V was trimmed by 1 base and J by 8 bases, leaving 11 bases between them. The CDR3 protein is CASSLGRGGEKLFF. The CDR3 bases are TGTGCCAGCAGCTTAGGCAGGGGCGGCGAAAAACTGTTTTTT.

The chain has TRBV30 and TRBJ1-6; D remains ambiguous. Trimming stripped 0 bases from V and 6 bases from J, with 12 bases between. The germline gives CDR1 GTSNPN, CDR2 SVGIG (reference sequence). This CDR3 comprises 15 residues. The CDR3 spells CAWSVDHRVNSPLHF. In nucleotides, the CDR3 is TGTGCCTGGAGTGTAGATCACCGGGTTAATTCACCCCTCCACTTT.

CDR3 coding DNA: TGTGCCAGCAGCTTATCAGGGGGCCACTATGGCTACACCTTC. Translation gives CASSLSGGHYGYTF. This rearrangement joins TRBV7-2 to TRBJ1-2; 8 nucleotides line up with TRBD1. With 2 bases clipped from V and 3 bases from J, the junction kept 2 bases outside the gene matches. Per the germline V gene, CDR1 is SGHTA and CDR2 is FQGNSA. The CDR3 has 14 residues.

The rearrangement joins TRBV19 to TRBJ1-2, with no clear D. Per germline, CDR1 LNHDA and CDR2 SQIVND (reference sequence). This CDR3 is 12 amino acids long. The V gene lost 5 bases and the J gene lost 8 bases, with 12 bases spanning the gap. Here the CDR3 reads CASSPLGSGYTF. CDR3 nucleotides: TGTGCCAGTAGTCCTCTCGGGTCCGGCTACACCTTC.

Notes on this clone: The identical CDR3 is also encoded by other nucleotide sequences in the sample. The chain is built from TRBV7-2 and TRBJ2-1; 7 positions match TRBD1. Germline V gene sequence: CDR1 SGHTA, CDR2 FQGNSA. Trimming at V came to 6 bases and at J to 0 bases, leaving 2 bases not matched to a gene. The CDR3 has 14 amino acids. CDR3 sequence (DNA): TGTGCCAGCAGTCAGGGGGTCTCCTACAATGAGCAGTTCTTC. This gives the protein CASSQGVSYNEQFF.

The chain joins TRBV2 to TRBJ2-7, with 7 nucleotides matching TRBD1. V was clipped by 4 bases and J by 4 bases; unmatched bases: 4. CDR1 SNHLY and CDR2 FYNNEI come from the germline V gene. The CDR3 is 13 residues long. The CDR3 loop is CASSVQGWYEQYF. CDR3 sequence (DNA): TGTGCCAGCAGTGTACAGGGGTGGTACGAGCAGTACTTC. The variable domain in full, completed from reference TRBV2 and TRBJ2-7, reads EPEVTQTPSHQVTQMGQEVILRCVPISNHLYFYWYRQILGQKVEFLVSFYNNEISEKSEIFDDQFSVERPDGSNFTLKIRSTKLEDSAMYFCASSVQGWYEQYFGPGTRLTVT.

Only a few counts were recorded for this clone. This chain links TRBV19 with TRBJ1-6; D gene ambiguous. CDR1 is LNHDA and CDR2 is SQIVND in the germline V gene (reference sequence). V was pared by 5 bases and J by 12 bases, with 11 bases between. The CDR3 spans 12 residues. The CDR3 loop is CASSVRWGPLHF. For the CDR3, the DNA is TGTGCCAGTAGTGTTCGTTGGGGACCCCTCCACTTT. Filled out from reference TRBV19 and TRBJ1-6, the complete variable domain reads DGGITQSPKYLFRKEGQNVTLSCEQNLNHDAMYWYRQDPGQGLRLIYYSQIVNDFQKGDIAEGYSVSREKKESFPLTVTSAQKNPTAFYLCASSVRWGPLHFGNGTRLTVT.

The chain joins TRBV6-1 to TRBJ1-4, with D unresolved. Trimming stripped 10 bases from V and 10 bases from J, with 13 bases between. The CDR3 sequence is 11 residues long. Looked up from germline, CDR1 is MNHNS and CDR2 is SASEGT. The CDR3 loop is CATRTDRKLFF. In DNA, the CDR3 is TGTGCCACTCGCACGGATAGAAAACTGTTTTTT.

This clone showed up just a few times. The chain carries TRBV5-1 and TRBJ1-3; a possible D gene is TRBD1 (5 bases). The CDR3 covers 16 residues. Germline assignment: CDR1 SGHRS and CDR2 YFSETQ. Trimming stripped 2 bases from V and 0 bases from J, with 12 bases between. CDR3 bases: TGCGCCAGCAGCTTATCGTGGGGGAGCTCTGGAAACACCATATATTTT. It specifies CASSLSWGSSGNTIYF.

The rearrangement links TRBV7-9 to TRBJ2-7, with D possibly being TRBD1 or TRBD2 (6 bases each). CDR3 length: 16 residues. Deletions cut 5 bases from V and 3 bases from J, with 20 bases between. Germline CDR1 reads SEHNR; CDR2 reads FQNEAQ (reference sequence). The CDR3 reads CASSPFAGQENYEQYF. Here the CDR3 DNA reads TGTGCCAGCAGCCCGTTTGCGGGACAAGAAAACTACGAGCAGTACTTC.

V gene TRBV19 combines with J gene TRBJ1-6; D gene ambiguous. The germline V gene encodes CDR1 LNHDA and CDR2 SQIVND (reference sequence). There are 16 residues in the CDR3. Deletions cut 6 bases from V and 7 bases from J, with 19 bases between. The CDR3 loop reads CASRSPAGQVNSPLHF. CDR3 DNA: TGTGCCAGTAGATCACCCGCCGGGCAGGTCAATTCACCCCTCCACTTT.

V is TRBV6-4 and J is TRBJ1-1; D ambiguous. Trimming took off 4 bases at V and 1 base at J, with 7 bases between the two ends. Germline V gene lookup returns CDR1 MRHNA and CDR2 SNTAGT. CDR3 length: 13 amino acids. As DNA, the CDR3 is TGTGCCAGCAGTGTCCAGTCGAACACTGAAGCTTTCTTT. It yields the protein CASSVQSNTEAFF.

The CDR3 protein is CASTDSPRETQYF. CDR3 DNA sequence: TGTGCCAGCACCGACAGTCCAAGGGAGACCCAGTACTTC. The J gene is TRBJ2-5, the V gene TRBV7-9; perhaps TRBD1 as D (5 bases). CDR3 length equals 13 residues. Trimming removed 7 bases from V and 5 bases from J, with 14 bases in between. Germline V CDR1 and CDR2: SEHNR, FQNEAQ (reference sequence).